This passage covers 13 T cell receptor beta chains from one sample sequenced in a study of cytomegalovirus exposure and HLA in healthy donors. It was with 60 Vbeta and 13 Jbeta primers that the PCR ran. The repertoire was sequenced with immunoSEQ multiplex PCR; TCRdb's copy has only in-frame clones and lacks some. Found here are approximately 130,000 clones, roughly 70% of them singletons; the top ten hold 4.2%. What was sequenced was PBMCs. Every receptor here comes from a man aged 50-59 years in good health and CMV-seropositive.

The chain carries TRBV5-8 and TRBJ1-5; 7 bases fit TRBD1. Germline CDR1 reads SGHTS; CDR2 reads YDEGEE. Trimming took 2 bases from V and 3 from J; bases not matched to a gene: 2. The CDR3 contains 14 residues. The chain's CDR3 is CASSLQGYNQPQHF. The CDR3 DNA reads as TGTGCCAGCAGCTTACAGGGGTACAATCAGCCCCAGCATTTT.

The V and J genes are TRBV11-3 and TRBJ2-4, with TRBD1 matching 10 bases. Unmatched junction bases numbered 4, after V lost 4 bases and J lost 7 bases. CDR3 length equals 14 residues. CDR1 is SGHNT, CDR2 YENEEA, per germline. In DNA form, the CDR3 reads TGTGCCAGCAGCTCAATGGACAGGGGGAACATTCAGTACTTC. Amino acids: CASSSMDRGNIQYF.

This chain links TRBV11-3 with TRBJ2-2; 7 positions agree with TRBD2. CDR1 is SGHNT, CDR2 YENEEA, per germline. The CDR3 length is 16 residues. Losses at the gene ends were 3 bases for V and 6 bases for J; bases not matched to a gene: 10. The CDR3 spells CASSFGAGERAGELFF. The CDR3 bases are TGTGCCAGCAGCTTTGGGGCGGGAGAACGCGCCGGGGAGCTGTTTTTT. The whole variable domain, filled in from reference TRBV11-3 and TRBJ2-2, reads EAGVVQSPRYKIIEKKQPVAFWCNPISGHNTLYWYLQNLGQGPELLIRYENEEAVDDSQLPKDRFSAERLKGVDSTLKIQPAELGDSAVYLCASSFGAGERAGELFFGEGSRLTVL.

The chain recombines TRBV4-2 with TRBJ1-1; maybe TRBD1 (5 bases). The length of the CDR3 is 16 residues. The germline gives CDR1 LGHNA, CDR2 YNFKEQ. Trimming shortened V by 0 bases and J by 11 bases, and 22 bases separated the two germline ends. CDR3 coding DNA: TGTGCCAGCAGCCAAGAATCTGCTGACCGGAGGGGTAGGGCTTTCTTT. Its protein product is CASSQESADRRGRAFF.

The rearrangement joins TRBV4-2 to TRBJ1-5; the D gene is possibly TRBD1 (5 bases). CDR3 length: 15 residues. Per the germline V gene, CDR1 is LGHNA and CDR2 is YNFKEQ. Trimming removed 1 base from V and 11 bases from J, with 18 bases in between. The CDR3 DNA is TGTGCCAGCAGCCAAGGAGACAGTAATGGTAAAGCCCAGCATTTT. Its translation is CASSQGDSNGKAQHF.

The chain combines TRBV5-1 with TRBJ2-7; the match to TRBD1 covers 9 bases. The germline gives CDR1 SGHRS, CDR2 YFSETQ. V shed 3 bases, J shed 1 base, and the junction held 5 bases outside the gene matches. The CDR3 runs to 15 residues. The CDR3 region is CASSSEQGASYEQYF. The CDR3 coding sequence is TGCGCCAGCAGCTCCGAACAGGGGGCATCCTACGAGCAGTACTTC. The whole variable domain, remainder taken from reference TRBV5-1 and TRBJ2-7, is KAGVTQTPRYLIKTRGQQVTLSCSPISGHRSVSWYQQTPGQGLQFLFEYFSETQRNKGNFPGRFSGRQFSNSRSEMNVSTLELGDSALYLCASSSEQGASYEQYFGPGTRLTVT.

The chain joins TRBV18 to TRBJ1-2; a possible D gene is TRBD1 (5 bases). CDR1 KGHSH and CDR2 LQKENI come from the germline V gene. Trimming shortened V by 3 bases and J by 6 bases, and 17 bases separated the two germline ends. The CDR3 spans 15 residues. In DNA form, the CDR3 reads TGTGCCAGCTCACCTGCCGCATCGGACACGGATGGCTACACCTTC. Amino acids: CASSPAASDTDGYTF.

The table lists this clone with a few counts. The genes are TRBV6-6 and TRBJ1-2, with 8 positions matching TRBD1. Trimming took 6 bases from V and 5 from J; bases not matched to a gene: 2. Germline loops: CDR1 MNHNY, CDR2 SVGAGI (reference sequence). There are 12 residues in the CDR3. CDR3 in amino acids: CASRTGEYGYTF. In DNA, the CDR3 is TGTGCCAGCAGGACAGGGGAATATGGCTACACCTTC.

V gene TRBV11-3 combines with J gene TRBJ1-1, with no clear D. There are 13 residues in the CDR3. Trimming pared 2 bases from V and 1 base from J, leaving 5 bases between. Germline CDR1 is SGHNT and CDR2 is YENEEA. CDR3 region: CASSLQENTEAFF. CDR3 DNA sequence: TGTGCCAGCAGCTTACAGGAGAACACTGAAGCTTTCTTT.

V gene TRBV25-1 combines with J gene TRBJ2-7; D unresolved. The CDR3 spans 15 residues. V lost 0 bases and J lost 5, with 14 bases in between. The germline V gene has CDR1 MGHDK and CDR2 SYGVNS. The CDR3 is CASSEYRPGSNEQYF. Here the CDR3 DNA reads TGTGCCAGCAGTGAATATCGTCCAGGAAGCAACGAGCAGTACTTC.

The chain uses TRBV19 and TRBJ1-2; D not certain. The length of the CDR3 is 18 residues. CDR1 and CDR2 from the germline V gene are LNHDA and SQIVND (reference sequence). Trimming removed 6 bases from V and 4 bases from J, with 27 bases in between. CDR3 in amino acids: CASSTRSPMILTGYGYTF. DNA of the CDR3: TGTGCCAGTAGCACCCGAAGTCCGATGATTCTAACGGGCTATGGCTACACCTTC.

The chain is built from TRBV2 and TRBJ2-5, with 9 bases matching TRBD1. The trim removed 6 bases at V and 3 bases at J, leaving 5 bases unmatched. CDR1 is SNHLY and CDR2 is FYNNEI in the germline V gene. The CDR3 sequence is 14 residues long. CDR3 region: CASRATGGEETQYF. The CDR3, as DNA: TGTGCCAGCAGAGCCACAGGGGGCGAAGAGACCCAGTACTTC.

The rearrangement links TRBV6-5 to TRBJ1-1; 7 bases map to TRBD1. V lost 4 bases, J lost 2 bases, and 4 bases stayed unmatched. CDR3 length: 14 residues. Looked up from germline, CDR1 is MNHEY and CDR2 is SVGAGI. The CDR3 protein is CASSSQGRNTEAFF. The CDR3 DNA sequence: TGTGCCAGCAGTTCACAGGGGCGCAACACTGAAGCTTTCTTT.